Following are 5 T cell receptor beta chains from one sample sequenced in a study of shared clonotypes between healthy human individuals. The assay was immunoSEQ multiplex PCR, and TCRdb's table has in-frame clones only and misses some. Of some 2,100,000 clones listed, just over 90% are singletons. Naive CD8 cells were CD45RO-negative, positively selected for CCR7, excluding terminally differentiated effector memory CD45RA+ cells. Specimen: naive CD8+ T cells from PBMCs. The receptors stem from a man aged 18 to 30 in good health. Some clones in this sample may be carry-over from other donors' samples.

V and J are TRBV15 and TRBJ1-1; D remains unclear. Germline V gene lookup returns CDR1 LNHNV and CDR2 YYDKDF (reference sequence). The ends were cut back, 0 bases at V and 4 bases at J, with 3 bases in the middle. This CDR3 contains 12 residues. The CDR3 sequence: CATSRDATEAFF. Here the CDR3 DNA reads TGTGCCACCAGCAGAGATGCCACTGAAGCTTTCTTT.

The chain links TRBV27 to TRBJ2-3, with D perhaps matching TRBD1 (5 bases). V dropped 10 bases and J dropped 2 bases, with 13 bases sitting between them. There are 13 residues in the CDR3. The germline gives CDR1 MNHEY, CDR2 SMNVEV (reference sequence). Written as DNA, the CDR3 is TGTGCCACAGGGTCACGAGCCACAGATACGCAGTATTTT. Translation gives CATGSRATDTQYF.

CDR3 region: CASSPRMTGPGELFF. CDR3 DNA: TGCGCCAGCAGCCCACGAATGACAGGGCCCGGGGAGCTGTTTTTT. The rearrangement uses TRBV4-1 and TRBJ2-2; TRBD1 matches at 7 bases. V dropped 4 bases and J dropped 6; count of bases not matched to a gene: 8. The CDR3 has 15 residues. CDR1 is MGHRA and CDR2 is YSYEKL in the germline V gene.

The CDR3 spells CASSFWGSFSYEQYF. Written as DNA, the CDR3 is TGTGCCAGCAGTTTTTGGGGATCCTTTTCCTACGAGCAGTACTTC. V usage is TRBV28 and J usage is TRBJ2-7, with D unclear. CDR1 and CDR2 from the germline V gene are MDHEN and SYDVKM. The CDR3 is 15 amino acids. Trimming took off 3 bases at V and 1 base at J, with 13 bases between the two ends.

The rearrangement uses TRBV30 and TRBJ1-2; D may be TRBD1 (5 bases). Germline assignment: CDR1 GTSNPN and CDR2 SVGIG (reference sequence). V lost 0 bases and J lost 4, with 9 bases in between. The CDR3 has 13 amino acids. In DNA form, the CDR3 reads TGTGCCTGGAGTGTACTTACAGGCTATGGCTACACCTTC. Translation: CAWSVLTGYGYTF.